These T cell receptor beta chains were read from a single sample in a study of T cell changes during pregnancy in multiple sclerosis. This table comes from immunoSEQ multiplex PCR, and its TCRdb copy is limited to in-frame clones, with some not included. The repertoire holds some 97,000 clones, with 90% to 95% as singletons. Sequencing used peripheral blood, obtained before pregnancy. The receptor set was obtained from a female donor with multiple sclerosis, enrolled in a pregnancy study. The CDR3 runs from the conserved cysteine through the conserved F or W. Each record gives: V gene, D gene, clone size, J gene, CDR3 DNA, CDR3 protein. The D gene is left open where the match is weak. Some rows have no size entry. The others give once, few or many, or a class for an expanded clone.

v_gene: TRBV5-1; d_gene: .; abundance: .; j_gene: TRBJ2-7; CDR3nt: TGCGCCAGCAGCTTGAACTACGGTTCCTACGAGCAGTACTTC; CDR3aa: CASSLNYGSYEQYF
v_gene: TRBV2; d_gene: TRBD1; abundance: few; j_gene: TRBJ1-3; CDR3nt: TGTGCCAGCAGCCCGGACAGGGGGGTATACGGAAACACCATATATTTT; CDR3aa: CASSPDRGVYGNTIYF
v_gene: TRBV9; d_gene: TRBD1; abundance: .; j_gene: TRBJ1-2; CDR3nt: TGTGCCAGCAGCGCCGGGACAGTACGCGGCTACACCTTC; CDR3aa: CASSAGTVRGYTF
v_gene: TRBV6-1; d_gene: TRBD1; abundance: once; j_gene: TRBJ2-7; CDR3nt: TGTGCCAGCAGTGAAGGCCCCGGGACAGCCTACGAGCAGTACTTC; CDR3aa: CASSEGPGTAYEQYF
v_gene: TRBV15; d_gene: TRBD1; abundance: .; j_gene: TRBJ2-3; CDR3nt: TGTGCCACCAGCTGGGACAGGGGGACAGATACGCAGTATTTT; CDR3aa: CATSWDRGTDTQYF
v_gene: TRBV6-6; d_gene: .; abundance: .; j_gene: TRBJ1-2; CDR3nt: TGTGCCAGCAGTCTTGGACAGTCAACGACGCTCTATGGCTACACCTTC; CDR3aa: CASSLGQSTTLYGYTF
v_gene: TRBV10-3; d_gene: TRBD2; abundance: .; j_gene: TRBJ2-3; CDR3nt: TGTGCCACGGGGGGGGCGTCAGATACGCAGTATTTT; CDR3aa: CATGGASDTQYF
v_gene: TRBV30; d_gene: .; abundance: once; j_gene: TRBJ1-1; CDR3nt: TGTGCCTGGAGTGAACAGGGACACACTGAAGCTTTCTTT; CDR3aa: CAWSEQGHTEAFF
v_gene: TRBV27; d_gene: .; abundance: .; j_gene: TRBJ1-2; CDR3nt: TGTGCCAGCAGTTTTTCAGGGAGGGACGGCTACACCTTC; CDR3aa: CASSFSGRDGYTF
v_gene: TRBV11-2; d_gene: TRBD1; abundance: .; j_gene: TRBJ1-1; CDR3nt: TGTGCCAGCACTAGGGACAGGGGTAAAACTGAAGCTTTCTTT; CDR3aa: CASTRDRGKTEAFF
v_gene: TRBV15; d_gene: TRBD1; abundance: .; j_gene: TRBJ2-7; CDR3nt: TGTGCCACCAGCAGAGATCTTTTTGACAGGGCCAAGGAGCAGTACTTC; CDR3aa: CATSRDLFDRAKEQYF
v_gene: TRBV28; d_gene: .; abundance: .; j_gene: TRBJ1-5; CDR3nt: TGTGCCACGACAGTTGGCAATCAGCCCCAGCATTTT; CDR3aa: CATTVGNQPQHF
v_gene: TRBV27; d_gene: .; abundance: .; j_gene: TRBJ2-7; CDR3nt: TGTGCCAGCAGGGGCCTAGGCAGGGAATCCTACGAGCAGTACTTC; CDR3aa: CASRGLGRESYEQYF
v_gene: TRBV27; d_gene: .; abundance: .; j_gene: TRBJ1-2; CDR3nt: TGTGCCAGCAGTTTACTTCGTGGCTACACCTTC; CDR3aa: CASSLLRGYTF
v_gene: TRBV19; d_gene: .; abundance: .; j_gene: TRBJ2-7; CDR3nt: TGTGCCAGTAGTATGTTCCCTGGACAGAAAGCTTCTCGGCAGTACTTC; CDR3aa: CASSMFPGQKASRQYF
v_gene: TRBV5-1; d_gene: .; abundance: .; j_gene: TRBJ2-7; CDR3nt: TGCGCCAGCAGCTTACTGCCTCAGGGAATTCTCGAGCAGTACTTC; CDR3aa: CASSLLPQGILEQYF
v_gene: TRBV14; d_gene: TRBD2; abundance: .; j_gene: TRBJ2-1; CDR3nt: TGTGCCAGCAGCCGCGGGAGGGCCATCCGTAATGAGCAGTTCTTC; CDR3aa: CASSRGRAIRNEQFF
v_gene: TRBV5-6; d_gene: TRBD1; abundance: once; j_gene: TRBJ1-4; CDR3nt: TGTGCCAGCAGCCTCGGACAGGGGGCAACTAATGAAAAACTGTTTTTT; CDR3aa: CASSLGQGATNEKLFF
v_gene: TRBV5-4; d_gene: TRBD1; abundance: .; j_gene: TRBJ2-7; CDR3nt: TGTGCCAGCAGGCCCGGGACAGATCCCTACGAGCAGTACTTC; CDR3aa: CASRPGTDPYEQYF
v_gene: TRBV30; d_gene: TRBD1; abundance: .; j_gene: TRBJ2-1; CDR3nt: TGTGCCTGGAGTGTAGGGGGACAGGGCGAGCAGTTCTTC; CDR3aa: CAWSVGGQGEQFF
v_gene: TRBV5-1; d_gene: .; abundance: .; j_gene: TRBJ2-7; CDR3nt: TGCGCCAGCAGCTTGGAGAGTTACGAGCAGTACTTC; CDR3aa: CASSLESYEQYF
v_gene: TRBV18; d_gene: .; abundance: .; j_gene: TRBJ2-3; CDR3nt: TGTGCCAGCTCAAGACTAGGAGATACGCAGTATTTT; CDR3aa: CASSRLGDTQYF
v_gene: TRBV19; d_gene: TRBD2; abundance: .; j_gene: TRBJ2-1; CDR3nt: TGTGCCAGTAGTATTACCGGGGGGAACCCCAATGAGCAGTTCTTC; CDR3aa: CASSITGGNPNEQFF
v_gene: TRBV5-1; d_gene: TRBD1; abundance: .; j_gene: TRBJ2-3; CDR3nt: TGCGCCAGCAGCCCGGCGACAGGGGTCGGTGGAGATACGCAGTATTTT; CDR3aa: CASSPATGVGGDTQYF
v_gene: TRBV7-9; d_gene: .; abundance: .; j_gene: TRBJ1-2; CDR3nt: TGTGCCAGCAGCCCTCTGGACGGGGGGAACTATGGCTACACCTTC; CDR3aa: CASSPLDGGNYGYTF
v_gene: TRBV19; d_gene: TRBD1; abundance: few; j_gene: TRBJ1-5; CDR3nt: TGTGCCAGTAGCCCCCAGGGGGGCAATCAGCCCCAGCATTTT; CDR3aa: CASSPQGGNQPQHF
v_gene: TRBV19; d_gene: .; abundance: .; j_gene: TRBJ1-3; CDR3nt: TGTGCCAGTAGTAGCAGAAGCGGGAATGGAAACACCATATATTTT; CDR3aa: CASSSRSGNGNTIYF
v_gene: TRBV7-9; d_gene: TRBD2; abundance: .; j_gene: TRBJ2-1; CDR3nt: TGTGCCAGCAGCTTAGCCCCCGAGCGGGAGGGCCGGCGGGAGCAGTTCTTC; CDR3aa: CASSLAPEREGRREQFF
v_gene: TRBV2; d_gene: TRBD1; abundance: .; j_gene: TRBJ1-1; CDR3nt: TGTGCCAGCAGTGAAGCTCTGATACAGGGGGAAGCTTTCTTT; CDR3aa: CASSEALIQGEAFF
v_gene: TRBV5-5; d_gene: .; abundance: .; j_gene: TRBJ2-7; CDR3nt: TGTGCCAGCAGCTTGGACGCGGGCCCGACGTGGTACTTC; CDR3aa: CASSLDAGPTWYF
v_gene: TRBV27; d_gene: TRBD1; abundance: .; j_gene: TRBJ1-1; CDR3nt: TGTGCCAGCTCGAGGGGACAGGGAGCTTTCTTT; CDR3aa: CASSRGQGAFF
v_gene: TRBV4-1; d_gene: .; abundance: .; j_gene: TRBJ2-7; CDR3nt: TGCGCCAGCAGCACGGAAGGGGCCTACGAGCAGTACTTC; CDR3aa: CASSTEGAYEQYF
v_gene: TRBV29-1; d_gene: TRBD1; abundance: .; j_gene: TRBJ2-2; CDR3nt: TGCAGCGTTGAAAAGGGGACAGGGGCGCGCACCGGGGAGCTGTTTTTT; CDR3aa: CSVEKGTGARTGELFF